This T cell receptor beta chain was sequenced in a study of T cells in Graves' hyperthyroidism and ophthalmopathy. Study-level background: Specimen type is peripheral blood, collected at initial diagnosis prior to any treatment.

A remark on this clonotype: Its antigen is still unknown.

The CDR3 regions of TCR beta were amplified from RNA transcripts. The study used the HTBI primer set for a first-round RT-PCR of the TCR CDR3. TCRdb re-derived calls from the multiplex PCR reads in MiXCR, one entry per CDR3 protein. The data show 350,000 or so distinct CDR3 sequences, with over 20% seen just once and 50% held by the top ten. In patients aged 18 to 65, hyperthyroidism was newly diagnosed, with duration under 2 months. Patients were excluded for uncontrolled infection, other autoimmune disease, pregnancy or lactation. Study-level findings and limits: Most expanded thyroid clonotypes above 0.001 also appeared in blood.

This receptor was taken from a woman aged 50 to 65 with Graves' hyperthyroidism. The sample taken for sequencing was blood.

The CDR3 nucleotides are TGTGCCAGCAGTCCTTGGACAGGGGACGGAGAGACCCAGTACTTC. Protein: CASSPWTGDGETQYF. The chain employs TRBV25-1 and TRBJ2-5, with TRBD1 matching 9 bases. The CDR3 runs to 15 residues. Unmatched junction bases numbered 8, after V lost 5 bases and J lost 4 bases. The germline CDR1 and CDR2 sequences are MGHDK and SYGVNS. Variable domain in full (rest from reference TRBV25-1 and TRBJ2-5): EADIYQTPRYLVIGTGKKITLECSQTMGHDKMYWYQQDPGMELHLIHYSYGVNSTEKGDLSSESTVSRIRTEHFPLTLESARPSHTSQYLCASSPWTGDGETQYFGPGTRLLVL.